This T cell receptor (beta chain) was identified in a study of response to subunit inactivated influenza vaccine. Study conclusions and caveats: Authors suggested seasonal influenza vaccinations each recruit few new T cells.

Trimming removed 3 bases at V and 2 bases at J, with 24 bases between. Germline V CDR1 and CDR2: SGHRS, YFSETQ. The CDR3 is 19 amino acids. This clonotype turned up a few times. Its antigen remains unknown. TCRdb re-derived calls from the RT-PCR reads in MiXCR, one entry per CDR3 protein. The repertoire holds some 600,000 distinct CDR3 sequences, with roughly 15% as singletons. This chain joins TRBV5-1 and TRBJ2-1; TRBD2 is a possible D gene (7 bases). Sequencing used PBMCs from blood, obtained about 14 days before vaccination. The sequence came from a man aged 45 to 65 who received an inactivated influenza vaccine. For the CDR3, the DNA is TGCGCCAGCAGCTGGGCCCAGGGGTTGGCGGGAGTGGCCTACAATGAGCAGTTCTTC. Its translation is CASSWAQGLAGVAYNEQFF.